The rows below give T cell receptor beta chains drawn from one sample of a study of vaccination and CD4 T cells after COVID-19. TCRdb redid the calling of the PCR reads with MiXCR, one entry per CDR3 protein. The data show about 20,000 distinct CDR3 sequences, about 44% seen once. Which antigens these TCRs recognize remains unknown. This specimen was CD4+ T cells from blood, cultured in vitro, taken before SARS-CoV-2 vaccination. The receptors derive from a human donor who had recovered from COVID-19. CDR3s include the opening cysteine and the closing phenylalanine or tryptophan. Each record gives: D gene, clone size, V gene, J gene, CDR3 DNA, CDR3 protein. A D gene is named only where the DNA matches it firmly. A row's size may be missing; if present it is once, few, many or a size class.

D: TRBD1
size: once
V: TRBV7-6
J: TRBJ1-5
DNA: TGTGCCAGCAGCTTAGCGACAGGGCGAGATCAGCCCCAGCATTTT
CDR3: CASSLATGRDQPQHF

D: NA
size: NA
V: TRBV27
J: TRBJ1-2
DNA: TGTGCCAGCAGGGATACGGGACATGGGGCGCATGGCTACACCTTC
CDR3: CASRDTGHGAHGYTF

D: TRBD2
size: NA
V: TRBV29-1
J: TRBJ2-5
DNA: TGCAGCGTTGTGGTGCGGGGGGCGCGTGAGACCCAGTACTTC
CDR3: CSVVVRGARETQYF

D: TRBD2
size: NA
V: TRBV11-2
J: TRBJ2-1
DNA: TGTGCCAGCAGCTTAGATTCGGCGGGAGGGCGGTACAATGAGCAGTTCTTC
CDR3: CASSLDSAGGRYNEQFF

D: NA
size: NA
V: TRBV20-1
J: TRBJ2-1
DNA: TGCAGTGCTAGGGGTTCCAGGGCGATGTACAATGAGCAGTTCTTC
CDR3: CSARGSRAMYNEQFF

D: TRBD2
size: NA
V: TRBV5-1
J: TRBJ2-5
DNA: TGCGCCAGCAGCTCTCTAGCGGGAGTGGGGGAGACCCAGTACTTC
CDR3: CASSSLAGVGETQYF

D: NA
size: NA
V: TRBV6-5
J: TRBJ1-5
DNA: TGTGCCAGCAGTTACTCAGCGGGGGGGGCCCAGCATTTT
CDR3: CASSYSAGGAQHF

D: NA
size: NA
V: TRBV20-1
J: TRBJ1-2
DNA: TGCAGTGCTAGAGAACCGCAGGGCTCTCGGGGCTACACCTTC
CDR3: CSAREPQGSRGYTF

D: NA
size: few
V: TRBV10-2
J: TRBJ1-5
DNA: TGCGCCAGCAGTGGGATCGGACAGATTGATCAGCCCCAGCATTTT
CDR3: CASSGIGQIDQPQHF

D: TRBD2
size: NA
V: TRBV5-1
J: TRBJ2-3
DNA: TGCGCCAGCAGCTTGGGGTTAGCGGGAATCACAGATACGCAGTATTTT
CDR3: CASSLGLAGITDTQYF

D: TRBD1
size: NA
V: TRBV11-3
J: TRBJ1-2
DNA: TGTGCCAGCAGCTTGGATCAACAGGGGAACACCTTC
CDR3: CASSLDQQGNTF

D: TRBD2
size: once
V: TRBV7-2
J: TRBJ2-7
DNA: TGTGCCAGCAGCTTAACTAGCGGACCCTACGAGCAGTACTTC
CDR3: CASSLTSGPYEQYF

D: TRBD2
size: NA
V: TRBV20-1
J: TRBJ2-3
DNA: TGCAGTGCACTACTTGTAGCGGGAGGGATCACAGATACGCAGTATTTT
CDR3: CSALLVAGGITDTQYF

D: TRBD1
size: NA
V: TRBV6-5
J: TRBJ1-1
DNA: TGTGCCAGCAGTTACAGCGGACAGGCGAACACTGAAGCTTTCTTT
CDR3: CASSYSGQANTEAFF

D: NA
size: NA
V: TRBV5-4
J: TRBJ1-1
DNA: TGTGCCAGCAGGGATAGCGGGGGTTTGAACACTGAAGCTTTCTTT
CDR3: CASRDSGGLNTEAFF